The 2 T cell receptor beta chains below come from one sample, sequenced in a study of blood T cell repertoires in COVID-19. Only in-frame clones appear in the TCRdb table, and some are missing; sequencing was by immunoSEQ multiplex PCR. This sample yields 200,000 to 250,000 clones, of which 70% to 90% are seen a single time; roughly 10% belongs to the top ten. Material: PBMCs or T cells enriched from blood (not recorded which). These receptors came from a man under 40 who had recovered from COVID-19.

This sequence joins TRBV7-9 and TRBJ1-1, with 10 bases identical to TRBD1. This CDR3 comprises 18 residues. With 0 bases clipped from V and 6 bases from J, the junction kept 13 bases outside the gene matches. Germline V lookup: CDR1 SEHNR, CDR2 FQNEAQ (reference sequence). This CDR3 is CASSLALTGTGDPAEAFF. For the CDR3, the DNA is TGTGCCAGCAGCTTAGCCTTAACCGGGACAGGGGATCCCGCTGAAGCTTTCTTT.

The V gene is TRBV28, the J gene TRBJ1-3; D gene uncertain. V was clipped by 4 bases and J by 7 bases, with 23 bases between them. The length of the CDR3 is 17 residues. Germline V CDR1 and CDR2: MDHEN, SYDVKM. CDR3 bases: TGTGCCAGCAGTTCCTACGTGGGAGCCTTAGGAAGGAACACCATATATTTT. Translating it yields CASSSYVGALGRNTIYF.